A selection of T cell receptor beta chains follows, all from one sample in a study of Siglec-9 on CD8 T cells in melanoma. Sequencing used immunoSEQ multiplex PCR; TCRdb keeps in-frame clones, though not all of them. Here the sample spans some 37,000 clones, 80% to 85% being singletons. The sequenced sample consisted of Siglec-9- CD8+ T cells sorted from blood. The receptors originated from a human donor in good health. Both conserved end residues are part of each CDR3. D genes are given only for firm matches. Size tells how often a clone was seen (once, few, many) or the class of an expanded clone, and some rows leave it out.

D	size	V	J	CDR3	DNA
TRBD1	NA	TRBV9	TRBJ1-1	CASSPRTGRNTEAFF	TGTGCCAGCAGCCCCAGGACAGGGAGGAACACTGAAGCTTTCTTT
NA	NA	TRBV5-3	TRBJ2-5	CARSLGNPPPGTQYF	TGTGCCAGAAGCTTGGGAAACCCCCCTCCCGGGACCCAGTACTTC
NA	few	TRBV27	TRBJ2-7	CASSLARLGEQYF	TGTGCCAGCAGTTTAGCTCGCTTGGGGGAGCAGTACTTC
TRBD1	NA	TRBV28	TRBJ1-1	CASSRTGTGSEAFF	TGTGCCAGCAGTCGAACCGGGACAGGCTCTGAAGCTTTCTTT
NA	NA	TRBV10-1	TRBJ2-3	CASSGRDHTDTQYF	TGCGCCAGCAGCGGACGGGACCACACAGATACGCAGTATTTT
NA	few	TRBV6-1	TRBJ1-1	CASSETRNTEAFF	TGTGCCAGCAGTGAGACAAGAAACACTGAAGCTTTCTTT
TRBD1	NA	TRBV15	TRBJ1-4	CATSSEGEGQGTF	TGTGCCACCAGCAGTGAGGGGGAGGGACAGGGGACCTTT
NA	NA	TRBV10-3	TRBJ2-5	CAIRGLEETQYF	TGTGCCATCAGGGGGCTGGAAGAGACCCAGTACTTC
NA	NA	TRBV4-1	TRBJ1-5	CASSLDGFNQPQHF	TGCGCCAGCAGCCTCGACGGATTTAATCAGCCCCAGCATTTT
TRBD1	NA	TRBV2	TRBJ1-4	CASSDRVANEKLFF	TGTGCCAGCAGCGACAGGGTAGCTAATGAAAAACTGTTTTTT
NA	NA	TRBV19	TRBJ1-1	CASSMDPREAFF	TGTGCCAGTAGTATGGACCCGAGAGAAGCTTTCTTT
NA	once	TRBV27	TRBJ2-7	CASSSLPLYEQYF	TGTGCCAGCAGTTCCCTGCCACTGTACGAGCAGTACTTC
NA	NA	TRBV6-5	TRBJ1-4	CASSYSGGTNEKLFF	TGTGCCAGCAGTTACTCGGGGGGCACTAATGAAAAACTGTTTTTT
TRBD2	once	TRBV19	TRBJ2-7	CASSIFGGEPYEQYF	TGTGCCAGTAGTATTTTCGGGGGGGAACCGTACGAGCAGTACTTC
NA	NA	TRBV12-5	TRBJ2-5	CASGSADVRETQYF	TGTGCTAGTGGTTCCGCGGACGTCCGGGAGACCCAGTACTTC
NA	once	TRBV6-1	TRBJ1-1	CASSETGAGAEAFF	TGTGCCAGCAGTGAAACGGGGGCAGGGGCTGAAGCTTTCTTT
NA	NA	TRBV18	TRBJ2-5	CASSPPTGGNFGTQYF	TGTGCCAGCTCACCACCTACCGGGGGAAATTTTGGGACCCAGTACTTC
NA	NA	TRBV9	TRBJ2-1	CASSGSGNSYNEQFF	TGTGCCAGCAGCGGTAGCGGAAACTCCTACAATGAGCAGTTCTTC
NA	NA	TRBV4-1	TRBJ2-7	CASSQGGSYEQYF	TGCGCCAGCAGCCAGGGTGGCTCCTACGAGCAGTACTTC
NA	NA	TRBV7-3	TRBJ2-2	CASRGIPGATGELFF	TGTGCCAGCAGGGGGATACCAGGCGCAACCGGGGAGCTGTTTTTT
TRBD2	NA	TRBV5-4	TRBJ2-3	CASSLAGDTQYF	TGTGCCAGCAGTTTAGCGGGAGATACGCAGTATTTT
NA	NA	TRBV27	TRBJ2-3	CASSPIITDTQYF	TGTGCCAGCAGTCCTATCATCACAGATACGCAGTATTTT
TRBD1	NA	TRBV10-2	TRBJ2-1	CASSATGGRYNEQFF	TGCGCCAGCAGTGCAACAGGGGGCCGGTACAATGAGCAGTTCTTC
TRBD2	once	TRBV5-1	TRBJ2-1	CASSPFLGGYNEQFF	TGCGCCAGCAGCCCCTTTTTGGGGGGGTACAATGAGCAGTTCTTC
NA	NA	TRBV6-5	TRBJ2-4	CASSRGPGNIQYF	TGTGCCAGCAGCCGGGGCCCGGGGAACATTCAGTACTTC
NA	NA	TRBV6-5	TRBJ1-2	CASSYLSNYGYTF	TGTGCCAGCAGTTACTTGTCTAACTATGGCTACACCTTC
NA	NA	TRBV7-9	TRBJ2-7	CASSLVSNSYEQYF	TGTGCCAGCAGCTTAGTCTCAAACTCCTACGAGCAGTACTTC
NA	NA	TRBV4-1	TRBJ1-3	CASSQEGQGNSGNTIYF	TGCGCCAGCAGCCAAGAAGGGCAGGGGAACTCTGGAAACACCATATATTTT
NA	NA	TRBV15	TRBJ1-2	CATSRDLGAPGYTF	TGTGCCACCAGCAGAGATCTGGGAGCCCCTGGCTACACCTTC
TRBD2	NA	TRBV14	TRBJ2-2	CASSPLSSGGTGELFF	TGTGCCAGCAGCCCCCTTTCTAGCGGGGGGACCGGGGAGCTGTTTTTT
TRBD2	NA	TRBV28	TRBJ2-5	CASSSGGGETQYF	TGTGCCAGCAGCTCGGGAGGGGGAGAGACCCAGTACTTC
NA	NA	TRBV4-1	TRBJ2-7	CASSQASGTLTYEQYF	TGCGCCAGCAGCCAGGCTTCCGGGACCTTAACTTACGAGCAGTACTTC
NA	NA	TRBV29-1	TRBJ2-7	CSVEGPSSYEQYF	TGCAGCGTTGAGGGTCCTAGCTCCTACGAGCAGTACTTC
TRBD1	NA	TRBV19	TRBJ1-5	CASNPRDRGDQPQHF	TGTGCCAGTAACCCCCGGGACAGGGGGGATCAGCCCCAGCATTTT
NA	few	TRBV28	TRBJ1-1	CASSNQGWGNTEAFF	TGTGCCAGCAGTAATCAGGGTTGGGGGAACACTGAAGCTTTCTTT
NA	NA	TRBV9	TRBJ2-2	CASSALNTPRLTNTGELFF	TGTGCCAGCAGCGCCCTAAATACCCCGCGGCTTACGAACACCGGGGAGCTGTTTTTT
NA	NA	TRBV6-6	TRBJ1-5	CASSYGRQFNQPQHF	TGTGCCAGCAGTTACGGCCGGCAGTTCAATCAGCCCCAGCATTTT
TRBD2	NA	TRBV4-1	TRBJ2-5	CASSPFSGLAAETQYF	TGCGCCAGCAGCCCGTTTTCGGGACTAGCGGCGGAGACCCAGTACTTC
TRBD1	NA	TRBV2	TRBJ2-7	CASSEGQGVYEQYF	TGTGCCAGCAGTGAAGGGCAGGGGGTCTACGAGCAGTACTTC
NA	once	TRBV29-1	TRBJ2-2	CSVGAKNTGELFF	TGCAGCGTTGGGGCTAAGAACACCGGGGAGCTGTTTTTT
NA	NA	TRBV5-6	TRBJ1-2	CASSLAEANYGYTF	TGTGCCAGCAGCTTGGCGGAAGCTAACTATGGCTACACCTTC
TRBD2	NA	TRBV11-2	TRBJ2-5	CASSPFAGGAVETQYF	TGTGCCAGCAGCCCTTTCGCGGGGGGGGCAGTCGAGACCCAGTACTTC
NA	NA	TRBV27	TRBJ2-1	CASFGVYNEQFF	TGTGCCAGTTTCGGGGTTTACAATGAGCAGTTCTTC
TRBD1	once	TRBV9	TRBJ1-2	CASSRAGGNYGYTF	TGTGCCAGCAGCCGCGCAGGGGGGAACTATGGCTACACCTTC
TRBD2	NA	TRBV7-7	TRBJ2-7	CASSPGLYSYEQYF	TGTGCTAGCAGCCCGGGACTATACTCCTACGAGCAGTACTTC
NA	NA	TRBV6-6	TRBJ1-1	CASSLRRDTEAFF	TGTGCCAGCAGTCTCCGTAGGGACACTGAAGCTTTCTTT
TRBD1	NA	TRBV14	TRBJ2-7	CASSQGMTGWNEQYF	TGTGCCAGCAGCCAAGGGATGACAGGGTGGAACGAGCAGTACTTC
TRBD1	NA	TRBV27	TRBJ1-5	CASSLTGDRGAKQPQHF	TGTGCCAGCAGTCTGACTGGGGACAGGGGGGCGAAGCAGCCCCAGCATTTT
TRBD1	NA	TRBV4-1	TRBJ1-1	CASSQVTGAMNTEAFF	TGCGCCAGCAGCCAAGTTACAGGGGCCATGAACACTGAAGCTTTCTTT
TRBD2	NA	TRBV7-8	TRBJ2-2	CASSLDARLAGEYTGELFF	TGTGCCAGCAGCTTAGACGCCCGACTAGCGGGGGAGTACACCGGGGAGCTGTTTTTT
NA	NA	TRBV28	TRBJ2-7	CASSFVPGENYEQYF	TGTGCCAGCAGTTTTGTCCCAGGGGAGAACTACGAGCAGTACTTC
NA	few	TRBV27	TRBJ1-6	CASSTLRGTGNSPLHF	TGTGCCAGCAGTACCCTGAGGGGTACTGGGAATTCACCCCTCCACTTT
NA	NA	TRBV15	TRBJ2-5	CATSRPLAGAETQYF	TGTGCCACCAGCAGGCCGCTTGCGGGGGCAGAGACCCAGTACTTC
NA	few	TRBV4-1	TRBJ1-2	CASCLTEDANYGYTF	TGCGCCAGCTGCCTTACAGAGGATGCTAACTATGGCTACACCTTC
NA	once	TRBV28	TRBJ2-7	CASSFQGSSYEQYF	TGTGCCAGCAGTTTTCAGGGTAGCTCCTACGAGCAGTACTTC